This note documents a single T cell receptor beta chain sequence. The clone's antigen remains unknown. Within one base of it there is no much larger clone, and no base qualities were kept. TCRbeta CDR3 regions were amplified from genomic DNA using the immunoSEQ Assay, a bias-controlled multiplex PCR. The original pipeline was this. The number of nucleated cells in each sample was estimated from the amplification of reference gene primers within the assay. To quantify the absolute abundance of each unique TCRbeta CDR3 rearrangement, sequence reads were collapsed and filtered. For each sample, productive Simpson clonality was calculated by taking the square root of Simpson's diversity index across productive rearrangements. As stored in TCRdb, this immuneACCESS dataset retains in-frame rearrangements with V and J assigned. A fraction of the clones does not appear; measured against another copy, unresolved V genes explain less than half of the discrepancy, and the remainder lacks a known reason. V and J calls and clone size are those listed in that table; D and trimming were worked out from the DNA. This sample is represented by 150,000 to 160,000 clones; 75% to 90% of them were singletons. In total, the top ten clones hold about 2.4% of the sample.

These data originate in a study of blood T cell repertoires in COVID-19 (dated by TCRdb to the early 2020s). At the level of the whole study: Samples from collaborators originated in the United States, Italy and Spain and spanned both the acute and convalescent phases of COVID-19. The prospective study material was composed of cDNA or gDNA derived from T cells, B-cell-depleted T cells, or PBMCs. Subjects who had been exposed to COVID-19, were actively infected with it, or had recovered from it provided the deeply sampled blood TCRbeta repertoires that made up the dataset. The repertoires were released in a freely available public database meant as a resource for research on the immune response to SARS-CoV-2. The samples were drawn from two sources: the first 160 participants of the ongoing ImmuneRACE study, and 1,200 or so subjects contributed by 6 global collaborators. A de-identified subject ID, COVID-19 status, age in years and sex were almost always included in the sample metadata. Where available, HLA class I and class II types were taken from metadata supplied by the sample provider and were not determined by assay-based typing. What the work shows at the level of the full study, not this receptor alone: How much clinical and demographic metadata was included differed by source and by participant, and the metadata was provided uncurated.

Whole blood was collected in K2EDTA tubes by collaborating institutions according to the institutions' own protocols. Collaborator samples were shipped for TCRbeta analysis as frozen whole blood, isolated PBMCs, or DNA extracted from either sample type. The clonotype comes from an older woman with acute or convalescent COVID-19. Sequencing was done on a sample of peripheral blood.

The sequenced DNA is TGCGCCAGCAGCTTGGTCGAACCTCTGAGCGATGAGCAGTTCTTC. Its protein reads: CASSLVEPLSDEQFF. This sequence uses TRBV5-1 and TRBJ2-1; no confident D gene assignment can be made. The CDR3, from cysteine to phenylalanine, totals 15 residues. Of the read, only the CDR3 DNA is kept; its 45 bases are in frame from base 1. CDR1 and CDR2, per the germline V gene, are SGHRS and YFSETQ. Trimming at the junction amounts to 0 bases on V and 8 bases on J, and the germline ends lie 15 bases apart.